Listed below are T cell receptor beta chains from one sample, sequenced in a study of graft-versus-host responses after intestinal transplantation. Profiled with immunoSEQ multiplex PCR; TCRdb holds only in-frame clones, not every one. This sample yields 10,000 to 15,000 clones, of which more than 25% are seen a single time; about 2.4% belongs to the top ten. The sample in question was alloreactive CD8+ T cells from a mixed lymphocyte reaction culture, obtained before intestinal transplant. The receptors here all came from a human patient who received an intestinal transplant. Both conserved end residues are part of each CDR3. The D gene is left open where the match is weak. The size entry is marked missing in some rows and otherwise reads once, few, many or a size class.

medium-sized,TRBD1,TRBV2,TRBJ1-2,CASRDRGDYGYTF,TGTGCCAGCAGGGACAGGGGAGACTATGGCTACACCTTC
medium-sized,TRBD1,TRBV27,TRBJ1-1,CASSLSGQGAEAFF,TGTGCCAGCAGTTTATCGGGGCAGGGGGCTGAAGCTTTCTTT
.,.,TRBV5-4,TRBJ1-4,CASSSAREKLFF,TGTGCCAGCAGCTCCGCGCGGGAAAAACTGTTTTTT
few,.,TRBV6-5,TRBJ2-7,CASSYGAGSEQYF,TGTGCCAGCAGTTACGGGGCAGGGAGCGAGCAGTACTTC
.,TRBD2,TRBV7-3,TRBJ2-1,CASSLSGGPGNEQFF,TGTGCCAGCAGCTTATCGGGGGGGCCTGGCAATGAGCAGTTCTTC
.,TRBD1,TRBV28,TRBJ2-5,CASSSTWDRGQGAQETQYF,TGTGCCAGCAGTTCAACCTGGGACAGGGGGCAGGGGGCACAAGAGACCCAGTACTTC
.,.,TRBV6-6,TRBJ1-1,CASSYEGRVNTEAFF,TGTGCCAGCAGTTACGAGGGCAGGGTGAACACTGAAGCTTTCTTT
.,.,TRBV11-2,TRBJ2-3,CASSLSIADTQYF,TGTGCCAGCAGCTTAAGCATAGCTGATACGCAGTATTTT
medium-sized,TRBD1,TRBV11-1,TRBJ2-3,CASSYGTGKADTQYF,TGTGCCAGCAGCTATGGGACAGGGAAGGCAGATACGCAGTATTTT
medium-sized,TRBD2,TRBV4-1,TRBJ2-7,CASSQLPTSGLSYEQYF,TGCGCCAGCAGCCAGCTTCCGACTAGCGGGCTTTCCTACGAGCAGTACTTC
few,.,TRBV6-4,TRBJ1-1,CASSESYTEAFF,TGTGCCAGCAGTGAAAGTTACACTGAAGCTTTCTTT
medium-sized,TRBD1,TRBV27,TRBJ2-7,CASSLGQGAYEQYF,TGTGCCAGCAGTTTGGGACAGGGGGCCTACGAGCAGTACTTC
.,TRBD2,TRBV2,TRBJ2-3,CASSSGAVNTQYF,TGTGCCAGCAGTAGCGGGGCCGTGAATACGCAGTATTTT
few,TRBD1,TRBV7-6,TRBJ2-6,CASSLEAGGFSGANVLTF,TGTGCCAGCAGCTTAGAGGCAGGGGGATTCTCCGGGGCCAACGTCCTGACTTTC
medium-sized,TRBD1,TRBV4-2,TRBJ2-7,CASSQAPQGTYEQYF,TGTGCCAGCAGCCAAGCGCCACAGGGGACCTACGAGCAGTACTTC